Sequencing of this T cell receptor beta chain was carried out in a study of blood T cell repertoires in COVID-19. For the study at large: Sources were T cells, B-cell-depleted T cells, or PBMCs; the material itself was cDNA or gDNA.

Method: immunoSEQ multiplex PCR; TCRdb's copy keeps in-frame clones and lacks some. Among more than 400,000 clones listed, 75% to 90% were seen once. The CDR3 has 18 residues. Trimming removed 3 bases from V and 11 bases from J, with 31 bases in between. Germline V lookup: CDR1 SEHNR, CDR2 FQNEAQ (reference sequence). Cohorts were assigned according to the clinical history that participants reported. The receptor comes from a woman younger than 35 who had recovered from COVID-19. The chain is built from TRBV7-9 and TRBJ1-1; a possible D gene is TRBD1 (6 bases). The sequenced sample consisted of PBMCs or T cells enriched from blood (not recorded which). In DNA, the CDR3 is TGTGCCAGCAGCTTTACCCAAACGGGAGGGACACGGGGGTTTGTGGCTTTCTTT. Translating it yields CASSFTQTGGTRGFVAFF.